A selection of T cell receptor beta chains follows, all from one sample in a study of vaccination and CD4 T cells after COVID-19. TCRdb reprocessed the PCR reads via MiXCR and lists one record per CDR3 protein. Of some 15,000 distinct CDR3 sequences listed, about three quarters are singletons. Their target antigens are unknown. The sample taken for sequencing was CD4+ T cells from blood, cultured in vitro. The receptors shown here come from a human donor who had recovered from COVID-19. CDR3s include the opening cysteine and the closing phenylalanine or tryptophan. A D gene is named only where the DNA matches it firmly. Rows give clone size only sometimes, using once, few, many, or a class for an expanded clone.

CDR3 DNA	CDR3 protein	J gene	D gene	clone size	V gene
TGTGCCAGCAGCTGGCCCCCGCCAGGGGAGAACACCGGGGAGCTGTTTTTT	CASSWPPPGENTGELFF	TRBJ2-2	-	once	TRBV7-6
TGTGCCAGCAGCTCCCTAGCGAACGCAGTTACGCAGTATTTT	CASSSLANAVTQYF	TRBJ2-3	-	-	TRBV11-2
TGTGCCAGCAGCCCAAGGCCCTGGGGGTCCGGGGATATTAACTATGGCTACACCTTC	CASSPRPWGSGDINYGYTF	TRBJ1-2	-	-	TRBV7-2
TGTGCCAGCAGCTTCTCCAGGTCCTACGAGCAGTACTTC	CASSFSRSYEQYF	TRBJ2-7	-	-	TRBV7-2
TGCAGTGCTGCCTCCGACGGTTATCTCCGGCGGGGCAATCAGCCCCAGCATTTT	CSAASDGYLRRGNQPQHF	TRBJ1-5	-	-	TRBV20-1
TGTGTCAGCAGTTCAAGGCGGAGGGGGCGTGAAGGCTACACCTTC	CVSSSRRRGREGYTF	TRBJ1-2	TRBD1	-	TRBV28
TGTGCCAGCAGTAGGGTTCTTGGGAACACTGAAGCTTTCTTT	CASSRVLGNTEAFF	TRBJ1-1	-	few	TRBV6-1
TGTGCCAGCAGTGAATGGGACAGGGTGAATTCACCCCTCCACTTT	CASSEWDRVNSPLHF	TRBJ1-6	TRBD1	-	TRBV6-1
TGTGCCAGCAGTGTAGGGAGATTGGTCGGAGAGACCCAGTACTTC	CASSVGRLVGETQYF	TRBJ2-5	-	-	TRBV2
TGTGCCAGCACGGGATTTCAGGGGTTGAATGAGCAGTTCTTC	CASTGFQGLNEQFF	TRBJ2-1	-	few	TRBV12-3/TRBV12-4
TGTGCCAGCAGCATGGGACTAGCGTACTCCTACGAGCAGTACTTC	CASSMGLAYSYEQYF	TRBJ2-7	TRBD2	once	TRBV12-3/TRBV12-4
TGCAGTGCTAGAGATTACCTAGCGGGAGGCCGTCAAGAGACCCAGTACTTC	CSARDYLAGGRQETQYF	TRBJ2-5	TRBD2	-	TRBV20-1
TGTGCCAGCAGATACGAGAATAATTCACCCCTCCACTTT	CASRYENNSPLHF	TRBJ1-6	-	few	TRBV6-5
TGTGCCAGCAGCTCGACAGGGCTGGGCTACACCTTC	CASSSTGLGYTF	TRBJ1-2	TRBD1	-	TRBV7-8
TGTGCCACTCGGGGGGGAACAGATACGCAGTATTTT	CATRGGTDTQYF	TRBJ2-3	TRBD2	-	TRBV24-1
TGTGCCAGCAGAAAGGAGGGGCCAGGCCGTGGCTACACCTTC	CASRKEGPGRGYTF	TRBJ1-2	-	-	TRBV28
TGCGCCAGCAGCCAAGATCCCCCAGATACGCAGTATTTT	CASSQDPPDTQYF	TRBJ2-3	-	-	TRBV4-3
TGTGCCAGCAGGAAAACAGTGACCCTTTACAATGAGCAGTTCTTC	CASRKTVTLYNEQFF	TRBJ2-1	-	-	TRBV7-2
TGCAGTGCTAGTCACGGGAGTCGGACCGGGGAGCTGTTTTTT	CSASHGSRTGELFF	TRBJ2-2	-	-	TRBV20-1
TGTGCCAGCAGCTTTATCAGGGGATCCTACAATGAGCAGTTCTTC	CASSFIRGSYNEQFF	TRBJ2-1	-	-	TRBV7-2
TGTGCCAGCAGTTTAGAAGGGATGCCGACCCGCGAGCAGTACTTC	CASSLEGMPTREQYF	TRBJ2-7	-	-	TRBV12-3/TRBV12-4
TGTGCCAGCAGTTACGAGGGGGGGAGGGCGTACAATGAGCAGTTCTTC	CASSYEGGRAYNEQFF	TRBJ2-1	-	once	TRBV6-5
TGTGCCAGCAGTCCCCGGGCCAAACGGGGAGAGACCCAGTACTTC	CASSPRAKRGETQYF	TRBJ2-5	-	-	TRBV6-2/TRBV6-3
TGCAGTGCCCCGAGACTTTACAATGAGCAGTTCTTC	CSAPRLYNEQFF	TRBJ2-1	-	few	TRBV20-1
TGTGCCAGCAGCTTAACTGGGGCCAACGTCCTGACTTTC	CASSLTGANVLTF	TRBJ2-6	-	-	TRBV7-2
TGCAGTGCTAGAGAGCGGCAGGGGATCGGCGACGAGCAGTACTTC	CSARERQGIGDEQYF	TRBJ2-7	-	-	TRBV20-1
TGTGCCAGCAGCTTAACCCGACAGTCACCCCTCCACTTT	CASSLTRQSPLHF	TRBJ1-6	-	-	TRBV7-3